Listed below are T cell receptor beta chains from one sample, sequenced in a study of blood T cell repertoires in COVID-19. Clones were read by immunoSEQ multiplex PCR, and TCRdb kept only the in-frame ones, dropping some. This table holds around 380,000 clones, more than 75% found once. The sequencing sample was made of peripheral blood. Receptor source: a human donor with acute or convalescent COVID-19. The donor label of this sample is uncertain. CDR3s include the opening cysteine and the closing phenylalanine or tryptophan.

v_gene	CDR3aa
TRBV30	CAWSPPGNEQYF
TRBV6-6	CASSRDILDQPQHF
TRBV5-6	CASSFYKGGQDYGYTF
TRBV19	CASSPPGTGGYEQYF
TRBV11-2	CASSSDGGELDTQYF
TRBV21-1	CASSKEARYGTGSLTSTDTQYF
TRBV4-2	CASSQEPRGVSNTQYF
TRBV4-2	CASSQVTDTYGYTF
TRBV5-6	CASSLLGGGQPQHF
TRBV9	CASSAGTMGRGTDTQYF
TRBV11-3	CASSLDSADTQYF
TRBV4-1	CASSLMSGKTQRRGGPYNEQFF
TRBV18	CASSRQGETQYF
TRBV19	CASSSRAQGGNQPQHF